The clone carrying this TCR beta chain was counted between two and nine times. Its antigen is as yet unknown. The PCR made use of 60 Vbeta and 13 Jbeta primers. The assay was immunoSEQ multiplex PCR, and TCRdb's table has in-frame clones only and misses some. The data hold more than 150,000 clones, with approximately 84% observed a single time. These data belong to a study of cytomegalovirus exposure and HLA in healthy donors. General observations from the study: Later examination showed HLA-associated TCR beta chains had greater clonal expansion than equally common others.

Per germline, CDR1 SGDLS and CDR2 YYNGEE. V was pared by 0 bases and J by 0 bases, with 9 bases between. The length of the CDR3 is 15 residues. The material sequenced was PBMCs. This chain uses TRBV9 with TRBJ1-1; D possibly corresponds to TRBD1 (6 bases). The TCR originated in a man in his fifties or sixties in good health and CMV-seropositive. This chain's CDR3 is CASSVGGHLNTEAFF. Here the CDR3 DNA reads TGTGCCAGCAGCGTAGGGGGACACCTGAACACTGAAGCTTTCTTT.